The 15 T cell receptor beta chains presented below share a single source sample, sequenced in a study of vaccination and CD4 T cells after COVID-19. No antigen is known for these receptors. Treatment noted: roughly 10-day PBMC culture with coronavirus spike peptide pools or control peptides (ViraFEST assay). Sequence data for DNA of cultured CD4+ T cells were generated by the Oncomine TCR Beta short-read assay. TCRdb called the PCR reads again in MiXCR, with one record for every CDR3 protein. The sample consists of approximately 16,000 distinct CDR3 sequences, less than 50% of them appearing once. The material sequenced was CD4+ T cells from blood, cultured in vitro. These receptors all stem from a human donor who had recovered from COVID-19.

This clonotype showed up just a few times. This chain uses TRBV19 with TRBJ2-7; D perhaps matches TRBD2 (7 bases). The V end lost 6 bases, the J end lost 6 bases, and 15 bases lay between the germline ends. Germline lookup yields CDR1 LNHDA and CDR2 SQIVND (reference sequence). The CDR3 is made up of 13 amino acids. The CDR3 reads CASRGGRLLEQYF. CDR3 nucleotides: TGTGCCAGTAGGGGGGGGCGTTTACTCGAGCAGTACTTC.

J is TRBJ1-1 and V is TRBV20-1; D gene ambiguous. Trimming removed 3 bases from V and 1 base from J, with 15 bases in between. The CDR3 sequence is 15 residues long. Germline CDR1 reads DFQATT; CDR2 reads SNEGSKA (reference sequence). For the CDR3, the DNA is TGCAGTGCTAGTAAACTGGGCACGCAGAACACTGAAGCTTTCTTT. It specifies CSASKLGTQNTEAFF.

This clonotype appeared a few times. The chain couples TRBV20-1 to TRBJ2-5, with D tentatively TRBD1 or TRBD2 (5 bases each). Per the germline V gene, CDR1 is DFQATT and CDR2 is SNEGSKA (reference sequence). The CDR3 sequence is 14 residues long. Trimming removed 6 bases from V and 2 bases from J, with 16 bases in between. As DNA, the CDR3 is TGCAGTGCCCGGGACCGACAGAATCAAGAGACCCAGTACTTC. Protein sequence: CSARDRQNQETQYF.

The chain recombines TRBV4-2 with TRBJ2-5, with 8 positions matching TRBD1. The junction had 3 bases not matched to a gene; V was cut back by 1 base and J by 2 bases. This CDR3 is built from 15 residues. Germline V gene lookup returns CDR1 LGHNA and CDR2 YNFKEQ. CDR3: CASSQGQGWQETQYF. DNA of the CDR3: TGTGCCAGCAGCCAAGGACAGGGGTGGCAAGAGACCCAGTACTTC.

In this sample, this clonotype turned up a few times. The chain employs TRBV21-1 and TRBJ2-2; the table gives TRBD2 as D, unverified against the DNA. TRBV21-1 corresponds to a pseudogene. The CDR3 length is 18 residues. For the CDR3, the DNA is TGTGCCAGCAGCAAAGGCTGTGGCAGCGGGAGGGGCACCGGGGAGCTGTTTTTT. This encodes CASSKGCGSGRGTGELFF.

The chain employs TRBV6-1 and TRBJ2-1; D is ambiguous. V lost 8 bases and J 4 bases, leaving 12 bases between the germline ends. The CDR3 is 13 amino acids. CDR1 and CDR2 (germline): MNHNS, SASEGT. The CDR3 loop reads CASPSPFYNEQFF. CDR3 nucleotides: TGTGCCAGCCCCTCTCCCTTTTACAATGAGCAGTTCTTC.

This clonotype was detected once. CDR3 sequence: CAISESDGPGELFF. In nucleotides, the CDR3 is TGTGCCATCAGTGAGTCGGATGGTCCCGGGGAGCTGTTTTTT. The rearrangement uses TRBV10-3 and TRBJ2-2; no definite D call. Trimming pared 0 bases from V and 6 bases from J, leaving 8 bases between. Germline CDR1 reads ENHRY; CDR2 reads SYGVKD. The CDR3 contains 14 residues.

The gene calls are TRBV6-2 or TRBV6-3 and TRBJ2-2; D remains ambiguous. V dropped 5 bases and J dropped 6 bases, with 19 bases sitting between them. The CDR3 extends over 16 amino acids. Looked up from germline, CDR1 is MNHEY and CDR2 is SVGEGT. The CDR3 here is CASSRPGSTGPGELFF. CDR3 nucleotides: TGTGCCAGCAGTAGGCCTGGAAGTACTGGTCCCGGGGAGCTGTTTTTT.

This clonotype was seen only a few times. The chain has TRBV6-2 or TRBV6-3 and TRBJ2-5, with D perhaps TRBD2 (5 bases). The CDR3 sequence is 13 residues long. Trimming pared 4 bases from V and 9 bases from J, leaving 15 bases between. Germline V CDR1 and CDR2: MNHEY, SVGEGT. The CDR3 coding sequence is TGTGCCAGCAGTTTTACTAGTATTGGGGCCCAGTACTTC. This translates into CASSFTSIGAQYF.

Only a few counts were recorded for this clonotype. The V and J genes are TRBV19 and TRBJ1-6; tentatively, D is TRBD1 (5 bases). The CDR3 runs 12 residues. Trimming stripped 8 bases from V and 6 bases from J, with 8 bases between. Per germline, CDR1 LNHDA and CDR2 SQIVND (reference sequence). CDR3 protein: CASQTVNSPLHF. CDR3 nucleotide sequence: TGTGCCAGTCAGACAGTTAATTCACCCCTCCACTTT.

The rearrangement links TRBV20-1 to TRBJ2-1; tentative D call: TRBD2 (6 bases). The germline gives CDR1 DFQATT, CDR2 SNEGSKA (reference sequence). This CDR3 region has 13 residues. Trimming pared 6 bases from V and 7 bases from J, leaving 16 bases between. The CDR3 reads CSAAGTLGNEQFF. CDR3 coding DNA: TGCAGTGCAGCCGGGACTTTAGGTAATGAGCAGTTCTTC.

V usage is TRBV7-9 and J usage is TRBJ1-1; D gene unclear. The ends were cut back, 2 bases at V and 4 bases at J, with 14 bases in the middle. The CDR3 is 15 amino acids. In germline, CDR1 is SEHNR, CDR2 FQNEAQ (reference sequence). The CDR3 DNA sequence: TGTGCCAGCAGCTTATTTGGCCGCACGGGCACTGAAGCTTTCTTT. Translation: CASSLFGRTGTEAFF. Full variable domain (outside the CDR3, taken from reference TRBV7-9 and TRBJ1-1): DTGVSQNPRHKITKRGQNVTFRCDPISEHNRLYWYRQTLGQGPEFLTYFQNEAQLEKSRLLSDRFSAERPKGSFSTLEIQRTEQGDSAMYLCASSLFGRTGTEAFFGQGTRLTVV.

The CDR3 bases are TGTGCAAGTCGCTTGACTAGCGGGAGGGCCACCGGGGAGCTGTTTTTT. Its protein is CASRLTSGRATGELFF. This chain connects TRBV12-2 to TRBJ2-2; TRBD2 is the table's D call, not checked against the DNA. TRBV12-2 is tagged as a pseudogene. The CDR3 is 16 amino acids.

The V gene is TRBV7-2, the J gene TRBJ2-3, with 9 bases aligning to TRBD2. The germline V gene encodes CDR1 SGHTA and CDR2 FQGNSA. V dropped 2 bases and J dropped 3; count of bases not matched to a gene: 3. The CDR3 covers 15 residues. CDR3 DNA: TGTGCCAGCAGCTTACGCGGGGGGGGAACAGATACGCAGTATTTT. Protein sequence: CASSLRGGGTDTQYF.

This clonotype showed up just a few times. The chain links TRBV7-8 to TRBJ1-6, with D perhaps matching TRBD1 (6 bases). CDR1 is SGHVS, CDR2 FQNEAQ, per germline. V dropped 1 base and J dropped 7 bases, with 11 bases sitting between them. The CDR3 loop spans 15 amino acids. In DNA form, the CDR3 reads TGTGCCAGCAGCTTAGTGGGGGCAGAAAATTCACCCCTCCACTTT. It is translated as CASSLVGAENSPLHF.